These 16 T cell receptor beta chains came from one sample sequenced in a study of cytomegalovirus exposure and HLA in healthy donors. In the PCR, 60 Vbeta and 13 Jbeta primers were used. Sequencing was performed with immunoSEQ multiplex PCR; in TCRdb, only in-frame clones are kept and a portion is missing. The sample has about 110,000 clones; roughly 83% are singletons. Input material: PBMCs. Receptors originate from a woman aged 18 to 35 in good health and CMV-seropositive.

The chain is built from TRBV6-6 and TRBJ1-1; D is perhaps TRBD1 (6 bases). Trimming removed 6 bases from V and 10 bases from J, with 24 bases in between. Germline V gene data show CDR1 as MNHNY and CDR2 as SVGAGI (reference sequence). The CDR3 is made up of 15 amino acids. The CDR3 DNA follows: TGTGCCAGCAGCGTAGGGGGGGACGGCTCCGGCGGAGCTTTCTTT. Its translation: CASSVGGDGSGGAFF.

V is TRBV27 and J is TRBJ2-5; D may be TRBD2 (6 bases). V dropped 8 bases and J dropped 4 bases, with 17 bases sitting between them. Germline assignment: CDR1 MNHEY and CDR2 SMNVEV (reference sequence). This CDR3 region has 14 residues. Here the CDR3 reads CASGGIEGRETQYF. CDR3 bases: TGTGCCAGCGGGGGGATCGAGGGGAGAGAGACCCAGTACTTC.

This rearrangement joins TRBV6-6 to TRBJ2-7; the match to TRBD2 covers 7 bases. CDR3 length: 14 amino acids. J was trimmed by 2 bases and V by 5 bases; bases with no gene match: 6. CDR1 and CDR2 (germline): MNHNY, SVGAGI (reference sequence). The CDR3 DNA is TGTGCCAGCAGTGCTAGCGGAGGGGCCTACGAGCAGTACTTC. It yields the protein CASSASGGAYEQYF.

This chain uses TRBV2 with TRBJ1-1; 7 bases agree with TRBD1. V lost 5 bases and J lost 2; bases outside the gene matches: 5. This CDR3 is built from 14 residues. Germline CDR1 and CDR2: SNHLY and FYNNEI. The CDR3 DNA follows: TGTGCCAGCAGTCGAGGGACAGCCAACACTGAAGCTTTCTTT. Protein: CASSRGTANTEAFF.

The chain carries TRBV29-1 and TRBJ2-6, with D perhaps TRBD1 (5 bases). The CDR3 consists of 17 residues. V was shortened by 4 bases and J by 0 bases, with 16 bases between the two germline ends. Looked up from germline, CDR1 is SQVTM and CDR2 is ANQGSEA. The DNA for the CDR3 is TGCAGCGTTGCAAAGGACACCTTATACTCTGGGGCCAACGTCCTGACTTTC. Its translation is CSVAKDTLYSGANVLTF.

This clone was seen only a few times. The V call is TRBV6-6, the J call TRBJ1-5; TRBD1 is a possible D gene (5 bases). The CDR3 has 14 amino acids. The germline V gene has CDR1 MNHNY and CDR2 SVGAGI (reference sequence). Trimming pared 6 bases from V and 5 bases from J, leaving 14 bases between. DNA of the CDR3: TGTGCCAGCAGCCGTCAACAGGCCGATCAGCCCCAGCATTTT. This encodes CASSRQQADQPQHF.

V gene TRBV19 combines with J gene TRBJ1-1; 7 bases line up with TRBD1. Trimming cost V 3 bases and J 9 bases; bases outside gene matches: 10. CDR3 length equals 14 residues. Germline CDR1 reads LNHDA; CDR2 reads SQIVND (reference sequence). The CDR3 sequence: CASSIGGQTLKAFF. The CDR3 region has the DNA TGTGCCAGTAGTATCGGGGGACAGACCCTTAAAGCTTTCTTT.

V gene TRBV5-6 combines with J gene TRBJ2-3, with D possibly TRBD1 on 5 matching bases. This CDR3 has 16 residues. V dropped 4 bases and J dropped 0 bases, with 15 bases sitting between them. Germline CDR1 and CDR2: SGHDT and YYEEEE. The CDR3: CASSQRGRASTDTQYF. The DNA of the CDR3 is TGTGCCAGCAGCCAAAGGGGAAGGGCAAGCACAGATACGCAGTATTTT. Looking up the rest from reference TRBV5-6 and TRBJ2-3 gives the full variable domain: DAGVTQSPTHLIKTRGQQVTLRCSPKSGHDTVSWYQQALGQGPQFIFQYYEEEERQRGNFPDRFSGHQFPNYSSELNVNALLLGDSALYLCASSQRGRASTDTQYFGPGTRLTVL.

A remark on this clone: A junction end diverges from the germline sequence, so it may reflect a read error. This chain connects TRBV7-9 to TRBJ2-7; D call uncertain. The CDR3 runs 12 residues. CDR1 and CDR2 (germline): SEHNR, FQNEAQ (reference sequence). The CDR3 reads CSSSLRTYEQYF. The DNA of the CDR3 is TGTTCCAGCAGCTTACGTACCTACGAGCAGTACTTC.

V is TRBV18 and J is TRBJ2-1; TRBD2 matches 8 bases. The length of the CDR3 is 15 residues. V shed 6 bases, J shed 4 bases, and the junction held 8 bases outside the gene matches. CDR1 and CDR2 from the germline V gene are KGHSH and LQKENI. CDR3 coding DNA: TGTGCCAGCTCCACCCTAACTAGCGGTTACAATGAGCAGTTCTTC. Protein: CASSTLTSGYNEQFF.

The chain has TRBV6-6 and TRBJ1-2; 10 bases agree with TRBD1. The germline V gene has CDR1 MNHNY and CDR2 SVGAGI (reference sequence). Trimming at V came to 0 bases and at J to 8 bases, leaving 6 bases not matched to a gene. The CDR3 is made up of 15 amino acids. In DNA, the CDR3 is TGTGCCAGCAGTTACTCGACCGGGACAGGGGACGGCTACACCTTC. Encoded protein: CASSYSTGTGDGYTF.

This chain links TRBV21-1 with TRBJ1-1; the table gives TRBD1 as D, unverified against the DNA. TRBV21-1 represents a pseudogene. The CDR3 is 15 residues long. The chain's CDR3 is CASSKESGFGTEAFF. Here the CDR3 DNA reads TGTGCCAGCAGCAAAGAGTCAGGGTTTGGCACTGAAGCTTTCTTT.

This clone occurred a few times. The chain carries TRBV10-3 and TRBJ1-4; TRBD1 is a possible D gene (6 bases). V was shortened by 0 bases and J by 3 bases, with 8 bases between the two germline ends. The CDR3 has 15 amino acids. Germline V gene lookup returns CDR1 ENHRY and CDR2 SYGVKD. The CDR3 region is CAISESRTANEKLFF. Here the CDR3 DNA reads TGTGCCATCAGTGAGTCGAGGACAGCTAATGAAAAACTGTTTTTT.

CDR3 sequence: CASNLPPGTSNRSGYTF. DNA for the CDR3: TGCGCCAGCAACCTACCCCCCGGGACTTCGAATCGATCTGGCTACACCTTC. The rearrangement links TRBV23-1 to TRBJ1-2; D possibly corresponds to TRBD1 (5 bases). TRBV23-1 counts as an open reading frame of uncertain function. This CDR3 region has 17 residues. V was clipped by 7 bases and J by 7 bases, with 28 bases between them.

The genes are TRBV11-2 and TRBJ1-2; no firm D call. The CDR3 contains 14 residues. Germline assignment: CDR1 SGHAT and CDR2 FQNNGV. Trimming took 1 base from V and 4 from J, leaving 10 bases between them. The CDR3 nucleotides are TGTGCCAGCAGCTTAGGTGGCGGTCTCTATGGCTACACCTTC. It codes for CASSLGGGLYGYTF. The variable domain in full, completed from reference TRBV11-2 and TRBJ1-2, reads EAGVAQSPRYKIIEKRQSVAFWCNPISGHATLYWYQQILGQGPKLLIQFQNNGVVDDSQLPKDRFSAERLKGVDSTLKIQPAKLEDSAVYLCASSLGGGLYGYTFGSGTRLTVV.

This chain uses TRBV7-8 with TRBJ1-1; tentative D call: TRBD1 (5 bases). From germline, CDR1 is SGHVS and CDR2 FQNEAQ. CDR3 length: 14 amino acids. V lost 5 bases, J lost 3 bases, and 13 bases lay in between. The CDR3 DNA follows: TGTGCCAGCAGCACCCGCAGGGTGGACACTGAAGCTTTCTTT. The encoded protein is CASSTRRVDTEAFF. Full variable domain (rest looked up from reference TRBV7-8 and TRBJ1-1): GAGVSQSPRYKVAKRGQDVALRCDPISGHVSLFWYQQALGQGPEFLTYFQNEAQLDKSGLPSDRFFAERPEGSVSTLKIQRTQQEDSAVYLCASSTRRVDTEAFFGQGTRLTVV.